In this sample, the clone carrying this TCR beta chain turned up a few times. The junction shows a germline mismatch at one end, possibly a read error. Primers used in a second PCR of about 7 to 12 cycles were a sample-barcoded 5' primer and a J-beta primer mix. One entry per CDR3 protein results from TCRdb running MiXCR on the 5' RACE reads. The sample holds over 500,000 distinct CDR3 sequences, about 27% seen once. The data belong to a study of blood T cells in healthy people across ages. CDR3 length: 17 residues. From germline, CDR1 is SEHNR and CDR2 FQNEAQ (reference sequence). A further study also used this sample, focusing on T cells of mothers and their children.

This rearrangement joins TRBV7-9 to TRBJ2-5, with 8 bases fitting TRBD2. Sequences were obtained from blood. The TCR was taken from a boy aged 2 to 10 in good health. CDR3 loop: CASSLGFVGGAQETQYF. The CDR3 DNA sequence: TGTGCCAGCAGCTTAGGTTTCGTCGGGGGGGCCCAAGAGACCCAATACTTC. Full variable domain (missing parts from reference TRBV7-9 and TRBJ2-5): DTGVSQNPRHKITKRGQNVTFRCDPISEHNRLYWYRQTLGQGPEFLTYFQNEAQLEKSRLLSDRFSAERPKGSFSTLEIQRTEQGDSAMYLCASSLGFVGGAQETQYFGPGTRLLVL.